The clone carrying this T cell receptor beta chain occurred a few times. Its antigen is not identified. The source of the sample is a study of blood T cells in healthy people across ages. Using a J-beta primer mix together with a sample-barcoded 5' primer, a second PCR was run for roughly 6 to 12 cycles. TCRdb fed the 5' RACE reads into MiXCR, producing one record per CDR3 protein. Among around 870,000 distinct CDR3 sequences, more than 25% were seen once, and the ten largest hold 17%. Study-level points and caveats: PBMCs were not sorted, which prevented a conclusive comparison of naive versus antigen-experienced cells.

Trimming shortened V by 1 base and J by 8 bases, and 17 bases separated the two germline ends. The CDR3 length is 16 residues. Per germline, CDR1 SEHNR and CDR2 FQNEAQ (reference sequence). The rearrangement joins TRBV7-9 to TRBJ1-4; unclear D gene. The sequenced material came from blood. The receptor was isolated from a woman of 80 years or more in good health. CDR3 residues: CASSLGAVQLDEKLFF. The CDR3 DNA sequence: TGTGCCAGCAGCTTAGGCGCGGTCCAACTGGACGAAAAACTGTTTTTT. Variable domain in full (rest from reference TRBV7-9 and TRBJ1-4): DTGVSQNPRHKITKRGQNVTFRCDPISEHNRLYWYRQTLGQGPEFLTYFQNEAQLEKSRLLSDRFSAERPKGSFSTLEIQRTEQGDSAMYLCASSLGAVQLDEKLFFGSGTQLSVL.